This T cell receptor beta chain is drawn from a study of human T cells and chemical hapten exposure (dated by TCRdb to the early 2020s). At the level of the whole study: For sensitization, 2% DPC in acetone was applied to a roughly 2 cm by roughly 2 cm area of upper inner arm skin. Blood was sampled from patients pre-sensitization (week 0) and at 2, 6 and about 24 weeks after DPC sensitization. Throughout the study period of around 24 weeks, patients also received therapeutic DPC doses to the scalp every week. The patient cohort, mostly female, included alopecia areata with under or over 50% scalp involvement, alopecia totalis and alopecia universalis. Patch testing was done on the upper back using Finn chambers containing 0.01% DPC, and results were scored after 6 days according to International Contact Dermatitis Research Group standards. Twenty-nine alopecia patients provided blood for TCR sequencing at one to four time points (pre-sensitization, 2, 6 and 24 weeks). In alopecia patients, the study followed how the peripheral blood TCR repertoire changed in vivo over primary and secondary sensitization to diphenylcyclopropenone (DPC), a hapten. Libraries were pooled for sequencing, and variation in per-sample TCR yields was attributed mainly to small differences in library volumes within the pool.

Per the germline V gene, LGHNA is the CDR1 and YNFKEQ is the CDR2. V ends up 7 bases short and J 4 bases short, with an unmatched junction base count of 23. The CDR3 contains 20 residues, cysteine and phenylalanine counted. This entry keeps only the CDR3 DNA: 60 bases, framed from base 1. The sample holds many counts of this clonotype. Its antigen remains undetermined. No base-level quality is on record; no much larger clone is a single base apart. The study at large found these results: Patch test score correlated positively with the number of PT1 expanded TCRs, reaching significance at thresholds 8, 16 and 32 but not at 4. Expanded TCRs formed significantly more large CDR3 similarity clusters than pre-sensitization or healthy control sets, consistent with antigen-driven responses. Repeated subsampling changed both the strength of the expansion versus patch-test correlation and the threshold at which that correlation became significant. DPC sensitization did not change the number of TCRs with a frequency above 1 in 1000, and there was no evidence of changes in global repertoire structure. Alopecia, a presumed autoimmune disease, was present in all patients, so the immune response of the patients might differ from that of healthy individuals.

The time point label, as the study defines it: pre-sensitization, week 0. This specimen's treatment or condition label, per the study, means: therapeutic diphenylcyclopropenone sensitization with weekly scalp DPC. At each patch-test visit, blood was drawn before the patch test was applied. Eligible patients were aged 18 to 70, diagnosed with alopecia, deemed suitable for DPC therapy, and excluded if pregnant. Total RNA was extracted from unfractionated whole blood that had been collected in Tempus Blood RNA tubes. The library was obtained by RACE. The listed sequencing device is NextSeq 500. During library preparation, unique molecular identifiers were attached to individual cDNA molecules so that TCRs could be counted in a quantitative, reproducible way. From each blood RNA sample, both TCR alpha and TCR beta chains were sequenced. The published analysis was carried out like this. The median number of TCRs per sample was roughly 98,000, ranging from roughly 20,000 to 690,600. The Decombinator software suite was used to annotate the V, J and CDR3 of the TCR reads. For PS versus PT1 abundance plots, all samples were subsampled to the same number of TCRs (28,000). TCRs were defined as expanded if absent before sensitization and observed at least eight times at the 2-week time point. TCRdb reworked the public reads: Q25 trimming with fastp, MiXCR clone assembly, productive beta chains retained. Each CDR3 protein gets just one entry, which takes the most common genes and DNA from the rows behind it. The V and J calls shown here were made by TCRdb, not taken from the authors' results. In all, the sample holds nearly 110,000 distinct CDR3 sequences, and 9% to 15% of those were seen once. The ten largest clones add up to around 1.7% of the sample.

The receptor's source is a woman aged 45-65 years with alopecia areata. Some clones in this sample may be carry-over from other donors' samples. The sample consisted of whole blood, taken in connection with sensitization to the hapten diphenylcyclopropenone (DPC). The chain is assembled from TRBV4-2 and TRBJ2-2, with 8 junctional bases fitting TRBD1. The CDR3 loop reads CASKKVSRTGMGVTTGELFF. DNA sequence: TGTGCCAGCAAGAAAGTTAGTAGGACAGGGATGGGGGTGACCACCGGGGAGCTGTTTTTT.